The T cell receptor beta chain under discussion was sequenced for a study of blood T cells in healthy people across ages. Study-wide results and caveats: Per million T cells, TCR beta diversity dropped roughly linearly as age increased. Versus aged donors, long-lived donors had higher diversity and more naive CD4+ cells.

Per the germline V gene, CDR1 is SGHTA and CDR2 is FQGTGA. The CDR3 has 14 residues. Trimming removed 5 bases from V and 2 bases from J, with 12 bases in between. A second about 7 to 12 cycle PCR used barcoded and J-beta primers. TCRdb re-derived calls from the 5' RACE reads in MiXCR, one entry per CDR3 protein. This table holds approximately 790,000 distinct CDR3 sequences, roughly 60% found once. This clonotype occurred a few times. Its antigen is undetermined. The rearrangement uses TRBV7-3 and TRBJ1-2; D is unclear. This receptor was obtained from a man aged 25 to 40 in good health. Sequenced input: blood. The CDR3 DNA reads TGTGCCAGCAGCCCCCACGACGGGAACTATGGCTACACCTTC. The encoded protein is CASSPHDGNYGYTF.